These T cell receptor beta chains were read from a single sample in a study of blood T cell repertoires in COVID-19. Assay: immunoSEQ multiplex PCR; the TCRdb copy retains only in-frame clones and omits some. This table holds about 160,000 clones, about four fifths found once. Sample: PBMCs or T cells enriched from blood (not recorded which). These receptors all stem from a woman aged 55-70 years who had recovered from COVID-19. CDR3s include the opening cysteine and the closing phenylalanine or tryptophan. D genes are given only for firm matches. Some rows mark clone size as missing; the rest say once, few, many or name a class of expanded clone.

>TRBJ1-1|NA|TRBV19|NA
CASGRREAFF
TGTGCCAGTGGCCGGAGGGAAGCTTTCTTT
>TRBJ1-4|NA|TRBV18|few
CASSPLTGGEKLFF
TGTGCCAGCTCACCACTTACAGGCGGTGAAAAACTGTTTTTT
>TRBJ1-4|NA|TRBV19|NA
CASSRLEFNEKLFF
TGTGCCAGTAGTAGGTTGGAGTTTAATGAAAAACTGTTTTTT
>TRBJ2-2|TRBD2|TRBV18|NA
CASSPPGLAGELFF
TGTGCCAGCTCACCTCCGGGACTAGCCGGGGAGCTGTTTTTT
>TRBJ2-2|TRBD2|TRBV19|NA
CASSTSGGARELFF
TGTGCCAGTAGTACTAGCGGGGGGGCTAGGGAGCTGTTTTTT
>TRBJ1-5|TRBD1|TRBV7-8|NA
CASSLTGDYQPQHF
TGTGCCAGCAGCTTGACAGGGGACTATCAGCCCCAGCATTTT
>TRBJ2-5|NA|TRBV11-2|NA
CASGEAGQETQYF
TGTGCCAGCGGAGAAGCGGGCCAAGAGACCCAGTACTTC
>TRBJ1-2|NA|TRBV28|NA
CASSSAQKSGEERGYTF
TGTGCCAGCAGCTCAGCACAAAAGAGTGGGGAGGAGAGGGGCTACACCTTC
>TRBJ2-1|NA|TRBV27|NA
CASRKDSSYNEQFF
TGTGCCAGCAGAAAGGACAGCTCCTACAATGAGCAGTTCTTC
>TRBJ1-6|TRBD1|TRBV28|NA
CASSPGDSRRSSPLHF
TGTGCCAGCAGTCCGGGGGACAGTAGAAGGAGTTCACCCCTCCACTTT
>TRBJ2-3|TRBD2|TRBV2|NA
CASRVRTSGGANTQYF
TGTGCCAGCAGAGTTCGGACTAGCGGGGGGGCAAATACGCAGTATTTT
>TRBJ2-7|TRBD2|TRBV5-1|NA
CASTLGGTSSYEQYF
TGCGCCAGCACCCTTGGCGGGACTAGCTCCTACGAGCAGTACTTC
>TRBJ1-2|TRBD1|TRBV5-4|NA
CASSHTGGFFGYTF
TGTGCCAGCAGCCACACAGGGGGTTTTTTTGGCTACACCTTC
>TRBJ2-7|NA|TRBV6-5|NA
CASSYSPSLRSYEQYF
TGTGCCAGCAGTTACTCCCCGAGTTTGCGATCCTACGAGCAGTACTTC
>TRBJ2-3|TRBD1|TRBV4-1|NA
CASSQTRGQVSTDTQYF
TGCGCCAGCAGCCAAACACGGGGACAGGTCAGCACAGATACGCAGTATTTT
>TRBJ2-5|TRBD2|TRBV2|NA
CASSILRGRQETQYF
TGTGCCAGCAGTATCTTGCGGGGGAGGCAAGAGACCCAGTACTTC
>TRBJ2-5|TRBD2|TRBV6-6|NA
CASSYTLAGGPETQYF
TGTGCCAGCAGTTACACGCTAGCGGGGGGGCCAGAGACCCAGTACTTC
>TRBJ1-1|NA|TRBV15|few
CATSRAGQNTEAFF
TGTGCCACCAGCAGAGCCGGACAGAACACTGAAGCTTTCTTT
>TRBJ2-5|NA|TRBV15|NA
CATSSDWQETQYF
TGTGCCACCAGCTCAGACTGGCAAGAGACCCAGTACTTC
>TRBJ1-5|NA|TRBV6-5|NA
CASILDGGRSQPQHF
TGTGCCAGCATCCTTGACGGGGGTAGGAGTCAGCCCCAGCATTTT
>TRBJ2-1|NA|TRBV14|NA
CASSPLVGQVGGQFF
TGTGCCAGCAGCCCCCTGGTGGGGCAAGTGGGCGGGCAGTTCTTC
>TRBJ1-1|TRBD1|TRBV6-5|NA
CASSQDRAQNTEAFF
TGTGCCAGCAGTCAGGACAGGGCCCAGAACACTGAAGCTTTCTTT
>TRBJ2-7|TRBD2|TRBV5-5|NA
CASSRTSGLEQYF
TGTGCCAGCAGCCGAACTAGCGGGTTAGAGCAGTACTTC
>TRBJ1-2|NA|TRBV4-1|NA
CASSQGWRENYGYTF
TGCGCCAGCAGCCAAGGATGGAGGGAGAACTATGGCTACACCTTC
>TRBJ2-3|TRBD2|TRBV6-5|NA
CACAGGEGDTDTQYF
TGTGCCTGCGCGGGGGGCGAAGGGGACACAGATACGCAGTATTTT
>TRBJ2-7|NA|TRBV7-2|NA
CASSLGSQRSYF
TGTGCCAGCAGCTTAGGGAGCCAGCGGTCGTACTTC
>TRBJ2-5|TRBD1|TRBV5-1|NA
CASSGTTGEETQYF
TGCGCCAGCAGCGGGACAACAGGGGAAGAGACCCAGTACTTC
>TRBJ2-1|TRBD1|TRBV9|NA
CASQTGTGYNEQFF
TGTGCCAGCCAAACCGGGACAGGGTACAATGAGCAGTTCTTC
>TRBJ2-3|TRBD2|TRBV25-1|NA
CASRGLAGAAAGTDTQYF
TGTGCCAGCAGGGGACTAGCGGGGGCTGCTGCCGGCACAGATACGCAGTATTTT
>TRBJ1-2|NA|TRBV7-9|NA
CASSFRVFGYTF
TGTGCCAGCAGCTTCAGGGTTTTTGGCTACACCTTC
>TRBJ2-1|TRBD2|TRBV6-5|NA
CASSLTSGGINEQFF
TGTGCCAGCAGCCTCACTAGCGGGGGGATAAATGAGCAGTTCTTC
>TRBJ2-2|TRBD2|TRBV5-1|once
CASSLTSGGTGELFF
TGCGCCAGCAGCTTGACTAGCGGGGGCACCGGGGAGCTGTTTTTT